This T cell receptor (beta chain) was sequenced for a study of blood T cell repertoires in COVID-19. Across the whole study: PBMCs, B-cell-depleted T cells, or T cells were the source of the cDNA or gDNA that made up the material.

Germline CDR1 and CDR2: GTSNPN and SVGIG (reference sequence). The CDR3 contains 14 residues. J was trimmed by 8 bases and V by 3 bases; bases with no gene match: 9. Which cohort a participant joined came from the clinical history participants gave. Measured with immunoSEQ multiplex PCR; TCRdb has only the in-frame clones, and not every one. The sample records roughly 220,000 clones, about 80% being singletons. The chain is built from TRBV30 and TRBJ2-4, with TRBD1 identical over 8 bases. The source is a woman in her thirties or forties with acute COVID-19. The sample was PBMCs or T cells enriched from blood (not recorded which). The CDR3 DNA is TGTGCCTGGAGCGAGGAGGACAGGGCGGACATTCAGTACTTC. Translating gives CAWSEEDRADIQYF. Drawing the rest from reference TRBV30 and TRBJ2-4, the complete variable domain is SQTIHQWPATLVQPVGSPLSLECTVEGTSNPNLYWYRQAAGRGLQLLFYSVGIGQISSEVPQNLSASRPQDRQFILSSKKLLLSDSGFYLCAWSEEDRADIQYFGAGTRLSVL.